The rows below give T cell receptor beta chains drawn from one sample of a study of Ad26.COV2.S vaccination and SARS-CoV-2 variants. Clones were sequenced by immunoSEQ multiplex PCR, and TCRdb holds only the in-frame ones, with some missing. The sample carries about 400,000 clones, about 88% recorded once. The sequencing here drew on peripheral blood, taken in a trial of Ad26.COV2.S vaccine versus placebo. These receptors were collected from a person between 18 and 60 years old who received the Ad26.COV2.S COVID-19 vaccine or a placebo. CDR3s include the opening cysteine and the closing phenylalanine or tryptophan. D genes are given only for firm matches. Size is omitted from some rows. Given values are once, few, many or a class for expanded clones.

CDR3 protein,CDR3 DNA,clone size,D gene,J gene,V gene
CASSQDILVGGELFF,TGTGCCAGCAGCCAAGATATTTTGGTGGGAGGGGAGCTGTTTTTT,-,-,TRBJ2-2,TRBV4-2
CASRQTVAGELFF,TGTGCCAGCAGGCAAACAGTCGCCGGGGAGCTGTTTTTT,-,-,TRBJ2-2,TRBV12-3/TRBV12-4
CASSLRTGGGGTNEKLFF,TGTGCCAGTAGTCTGAGAACAGGGGGCGGAGGCACTAATGAAAAACTGTTTTTT,-,TRBD1,TRBJ1-4,TRBV19
CASSSTGQGGYEQYF,TGTGCCAGCAGCTCTACGGGACAGGGTGGCTACGAGCAGTACTTC,-,TRBD1,TRBJ2-7,TRBV11-2
CASSRQGNQETQYF,TGTGCCAGTAGCCGACAGGGGAACCAAGAGACCCAGTACTTC,once,TRBD1,TRBJ2-5,TRBV19
CATQKGNRNYQETQYF,TGTGCTACCCAAAAAGGGAACCGCAACTACCAAGAGACCCAGTACTTC,once,-,TRBJ2-5,TRBV12-5
CASSIEGQNSPLHF,TGTGCCAGTAGTATAGAGGGACAAAATTCACCCCTCCACTTT,-,-,TRBJ1-6,TRBV19
CASRQDSYNEQFF,TGTGCCAGTAGACAGGACTCCTACAATGAGCAGTTCTTC,-,-,TRBJ2-1,TRBV2
CASSPGQGNSPLHF,TGCGCCAGCAGCCCCGGACAGGGTAATTCACCCCTCCACTTT,few,TRBD1,TRBJ1-6,TRBV5-1
CASEPGRGYTYEQYF,TGTGCCAGCGAACCCGGGAGGGGGTATACCTACGAGCAGTACTTC,-,TRBD2,TRBJ2-7,TRBV5-8
CATSKGENIQYF,TGTGCCACCAGTAAGGGGGAAAACATTCAGTACTTC,-,-,TRBJ2-4,TRBV24-1
CASSLSGEIYNEQFF,TGTGCCAGCAGCCTGAGCGGGGAGATATACAATGAGCAGTTCTTC,-,TRBD2,TRBJ2-1,TRBV7-9
CASSMTGNTEAFF,TGCGCCAGCAGCATGACAGGGAACACTGAAGCTTTCTTT,-,-,TRBJ1-1,TRBV5-1
CASSSRNTGSGANVLTF,TGTGCCAGCAGCTCACGTAATACGGGGTCCGGGGCCAACGTCCTGACTTTC,-,-,TRBJ2-6,TRBV7-2
CASSQFLSYGYTF,TGTGCCAGCAGCCAGTTTCTGAGCTATGGCTACACCTTC,once,-,TRBJ1-2,TRBV14
CSARQVVEQFF,TGCAGTGCGAGACAGGTCGTTGAGCAGTTCTTC,once,-,TRBJ2-1,TRBV20-1